Below, one T cell receptor (beta chain) is given with its context. The data originate from a study of shared clonotypes between healthy human individuals. Per sorted-subset replicate PCR, input was approximately 0.2 ug DNA, representing about 30,000 T cell genomes. Measured with immunoSEQ multiplex PCR; TCRdb has only the in-frame clones, and not every one. Of 190,000 or so clones in the sample, 65% to 80% were seen once. The CDR3 is 12 residues long. V lost 8 bases and J 6 bases, leaving 14 bases between the germline ends. CDR1 is MDHEN and CDR2 is SYDVKM in the germline V gene. The authors divided CD4+ cells into CD45RA+ naive and CD45RA-negative memory subsets.

Material for sequencing was memory CD4+ T cells sorted from blood. Subset specified: CD45RA-negative fraction. The sequence derives from a man younger than 45 in good health. The chain employs TRBV28 and TRBJ2-7; D remains unclear. The CDR3 DNA follows: TGTGCCAGCGGACCTGGCCGGAGCGAGCAGTACTTC. Its translation: CASGPGRSEQYF.